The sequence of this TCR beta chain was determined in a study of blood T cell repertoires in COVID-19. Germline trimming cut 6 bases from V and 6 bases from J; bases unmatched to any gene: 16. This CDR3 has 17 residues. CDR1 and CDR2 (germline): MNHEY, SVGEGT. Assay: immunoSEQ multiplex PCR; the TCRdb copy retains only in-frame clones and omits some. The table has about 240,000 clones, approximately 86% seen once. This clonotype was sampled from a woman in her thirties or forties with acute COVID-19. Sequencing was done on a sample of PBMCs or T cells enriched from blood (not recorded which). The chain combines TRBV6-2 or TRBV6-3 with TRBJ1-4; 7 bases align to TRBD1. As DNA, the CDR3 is TGTGCCAGCAGGCCTCTCCTAGGGGGCAGGGAATATGAAAAACTGTTTTTT. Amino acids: CASRPLLGGREYEKLFF.